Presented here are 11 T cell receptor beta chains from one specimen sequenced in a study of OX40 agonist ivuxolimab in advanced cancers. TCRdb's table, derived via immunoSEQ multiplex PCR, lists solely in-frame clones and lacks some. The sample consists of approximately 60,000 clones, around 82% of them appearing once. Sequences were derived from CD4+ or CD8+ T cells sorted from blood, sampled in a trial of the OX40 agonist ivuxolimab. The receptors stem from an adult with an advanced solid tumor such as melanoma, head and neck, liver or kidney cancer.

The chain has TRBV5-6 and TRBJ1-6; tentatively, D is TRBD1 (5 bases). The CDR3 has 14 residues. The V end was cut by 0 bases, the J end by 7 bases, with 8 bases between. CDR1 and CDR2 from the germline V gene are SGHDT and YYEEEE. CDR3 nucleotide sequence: TGTGCCAGCAGCTTGGTACCAGGGAATTCACCCCTCCACTTT. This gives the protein CASSLVPGNSPLHF.

The DNA of the CDR3 is TGTGCCAGCAGCTTAGATCAAGGGAGCTTCGCCTATGGCTACACCTTC. Its protein is CASSLDQGSFAYGYTF. The gene calls are TRBV11-2 and TRBJ1-2, with no clear D. This CDR3 has 16 amino acids. Trimming cost V 0 bases and J 4 bases, with 15 bases left between them. CDR1 is SGHAT and CDR2 is FQNNGV in the germline V gene.

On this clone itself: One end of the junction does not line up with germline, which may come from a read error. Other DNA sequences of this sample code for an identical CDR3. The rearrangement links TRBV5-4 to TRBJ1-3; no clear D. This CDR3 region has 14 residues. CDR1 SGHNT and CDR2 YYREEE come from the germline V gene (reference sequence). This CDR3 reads CASSLGNSGNTIYF. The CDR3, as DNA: TGCGCCAGCAGCTTGGGGAACTCTGGAAACACCATATATTTT. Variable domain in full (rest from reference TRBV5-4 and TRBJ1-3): ETGVTQSPTHLIKTRGQQVTLRCSSQSGHNTVSWYQQALGQGPQFIFQYYREEENGRGNFPPRFSGLQFPNYSSELNVNALELDDSALYLCASSLGNSGNTIYFGEGSWLTVV.

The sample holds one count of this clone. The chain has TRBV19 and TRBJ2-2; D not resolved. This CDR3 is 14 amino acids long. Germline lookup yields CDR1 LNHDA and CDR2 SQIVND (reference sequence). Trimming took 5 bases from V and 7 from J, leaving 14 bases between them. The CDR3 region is CASSSGLGIGELFF. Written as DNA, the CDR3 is TGTGCCAGTAGTTCCGGGCTGGGGATCGGGGAGCTGTTTTTT. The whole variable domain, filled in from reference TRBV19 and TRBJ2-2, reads DGGITQSPKYLFRKEGQNVTLSCEQNLNHDAMYWYRQDPGQGLRLIYYSQIVNDFQKGDIAEGYSVSREKKESFPLTVTSAQKNPTAFYLCASSSGLGIGELFFGEGSRLTVL.

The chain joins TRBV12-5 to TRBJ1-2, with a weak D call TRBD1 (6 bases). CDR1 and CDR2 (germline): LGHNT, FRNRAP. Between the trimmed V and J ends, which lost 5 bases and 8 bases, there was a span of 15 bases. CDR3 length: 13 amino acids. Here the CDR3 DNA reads TGTGCTAGTGGTCTCCGGGACAATCGAGGCTACACCTTC. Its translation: CASGLRDNRGYTF.

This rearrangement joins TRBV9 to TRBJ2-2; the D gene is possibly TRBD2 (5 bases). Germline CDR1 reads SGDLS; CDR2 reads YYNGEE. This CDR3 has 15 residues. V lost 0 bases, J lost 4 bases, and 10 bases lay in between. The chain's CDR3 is CASSVESGSTGELFF. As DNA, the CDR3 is TGTGCCAGCAGCGTAGAGTCGGGGTCCACCGGGGAGCTGTTTTTT. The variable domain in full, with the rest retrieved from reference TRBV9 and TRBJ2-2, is DSGVTQTPKHLITATGQRVTLRCSPRSGDLSVYWYQQSLDQGLQFLIQYYNGEERAKGNILERFSAQQFPDLHSELNLSSLELGDSALYFCASSVESGSTGELFFGEGSRLTVL.

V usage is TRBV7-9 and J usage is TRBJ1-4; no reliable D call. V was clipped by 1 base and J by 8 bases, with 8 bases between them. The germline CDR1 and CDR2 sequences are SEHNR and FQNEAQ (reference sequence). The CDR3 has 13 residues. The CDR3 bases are TGTGCCAGCAGCTTAGTAACCGAAGAAAAACTGTTTTTT. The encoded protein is CASSLVTEEKLFF.

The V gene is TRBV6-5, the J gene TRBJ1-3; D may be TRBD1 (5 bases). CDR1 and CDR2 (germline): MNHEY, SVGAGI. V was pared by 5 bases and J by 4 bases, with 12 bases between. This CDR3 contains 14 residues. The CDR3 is CASSEIGVGNTIYF. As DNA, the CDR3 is TGTGCCAGCAGTGAAATAGGGGTCGGAAACACCATATATTTT.

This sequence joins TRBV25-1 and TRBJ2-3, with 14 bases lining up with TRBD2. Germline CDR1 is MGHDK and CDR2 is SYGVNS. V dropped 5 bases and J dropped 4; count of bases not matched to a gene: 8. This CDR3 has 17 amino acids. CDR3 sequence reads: CASSRLGTSGGPDTQYF. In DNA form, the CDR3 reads TGTGCCAGCAGTCGCCTCGGGACTAGCGGGGGCCCAGATACGCAGTATTTT.

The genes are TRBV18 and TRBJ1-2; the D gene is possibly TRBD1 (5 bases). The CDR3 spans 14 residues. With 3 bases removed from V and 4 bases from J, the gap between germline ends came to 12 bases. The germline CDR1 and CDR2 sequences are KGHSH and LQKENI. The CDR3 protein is CASSPGELVYGYTF. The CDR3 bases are TGTGCCAGCTCACCGGGGGAGCTGGTCTATGGCTACACCTTC.

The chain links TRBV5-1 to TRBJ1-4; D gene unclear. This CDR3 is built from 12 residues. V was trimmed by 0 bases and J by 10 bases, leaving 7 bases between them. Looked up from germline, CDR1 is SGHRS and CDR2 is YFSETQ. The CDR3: CASSLEYGKLFF. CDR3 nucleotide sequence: TGCGCCAGCAGCTTGGAGTATGGAAAACTGTTTTTT.